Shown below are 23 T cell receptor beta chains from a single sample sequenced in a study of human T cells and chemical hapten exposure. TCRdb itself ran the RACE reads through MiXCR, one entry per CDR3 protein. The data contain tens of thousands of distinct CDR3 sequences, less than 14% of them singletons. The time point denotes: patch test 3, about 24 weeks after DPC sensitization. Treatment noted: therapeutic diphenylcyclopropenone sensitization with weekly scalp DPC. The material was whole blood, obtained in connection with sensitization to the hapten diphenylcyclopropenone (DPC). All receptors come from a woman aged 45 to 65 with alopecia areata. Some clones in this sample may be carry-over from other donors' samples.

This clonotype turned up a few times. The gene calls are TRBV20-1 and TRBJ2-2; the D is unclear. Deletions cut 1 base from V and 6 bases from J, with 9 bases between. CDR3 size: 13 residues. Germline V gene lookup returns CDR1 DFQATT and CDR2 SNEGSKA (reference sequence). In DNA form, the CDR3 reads TGCAGTGCTAGAGCCTCCGGTGCCGGGGAGCTGTTTTTT. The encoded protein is CSARASGAGELFF.

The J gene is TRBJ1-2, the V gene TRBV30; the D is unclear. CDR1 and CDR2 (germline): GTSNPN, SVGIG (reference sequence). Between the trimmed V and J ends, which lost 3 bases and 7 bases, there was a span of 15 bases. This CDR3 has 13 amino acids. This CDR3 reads CAWRLDFTGGYTF. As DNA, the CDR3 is TGTGCCTGGAGGTTGGACTTTACGGGTGGCTACACCTTC.

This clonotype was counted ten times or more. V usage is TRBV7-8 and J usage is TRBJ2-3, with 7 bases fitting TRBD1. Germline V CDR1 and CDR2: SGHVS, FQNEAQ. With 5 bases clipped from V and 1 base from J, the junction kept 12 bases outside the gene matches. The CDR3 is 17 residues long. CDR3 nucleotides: TGTGCCAGCAGCAAGCGCCGGCGGCAGGGGGGCACAGATACGCAGTATTTT. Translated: CASSKRRRQGGTDTQYF.

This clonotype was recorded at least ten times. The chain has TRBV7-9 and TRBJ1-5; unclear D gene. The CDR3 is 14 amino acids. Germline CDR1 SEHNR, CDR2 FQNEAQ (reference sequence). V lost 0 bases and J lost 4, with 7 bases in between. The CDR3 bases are TGTGCCAGCAGCTTAGCGGCGGGAAATCAGCCCCAGCATTTT. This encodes CASSLAAGNQPQHF.

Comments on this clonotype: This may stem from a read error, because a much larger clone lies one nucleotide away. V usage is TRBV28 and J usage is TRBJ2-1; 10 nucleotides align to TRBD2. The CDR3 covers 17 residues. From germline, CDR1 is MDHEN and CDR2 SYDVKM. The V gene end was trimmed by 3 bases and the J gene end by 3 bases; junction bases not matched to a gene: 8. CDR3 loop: CASSFLSTSGFYNEQFF. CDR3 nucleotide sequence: TGTGCCAGCAGTTTTTTATCGACTAGCGGGTTCTACAATGAGCAGTTCTTC.

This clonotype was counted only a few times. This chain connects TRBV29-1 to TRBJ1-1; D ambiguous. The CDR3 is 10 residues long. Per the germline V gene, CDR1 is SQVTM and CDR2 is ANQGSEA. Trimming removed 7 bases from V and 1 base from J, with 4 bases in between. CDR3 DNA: TGCAGCGGGAGGAACACTGAAGCTTTCTTT. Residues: CSGRNTEAFF. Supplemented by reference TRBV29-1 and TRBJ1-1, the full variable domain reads SAVISQKPSRDICQRGTSLTIQCQVDSQVTMMFWYRQQPGQSLTLIATANQGSEATYESGFVIDKFPISRPNLTFSTLTVSNMSPEDSSIYLCSGRNTEAFFGQGTRLTVV.

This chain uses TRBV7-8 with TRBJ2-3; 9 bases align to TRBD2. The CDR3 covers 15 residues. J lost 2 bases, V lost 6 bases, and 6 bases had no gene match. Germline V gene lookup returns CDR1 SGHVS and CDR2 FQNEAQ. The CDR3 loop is CASRRIAGVTDTQYF. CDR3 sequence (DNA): TGTGCCAGCAGAAGAATAGCGGGAGTCACAGATACGCAGTATTTT.

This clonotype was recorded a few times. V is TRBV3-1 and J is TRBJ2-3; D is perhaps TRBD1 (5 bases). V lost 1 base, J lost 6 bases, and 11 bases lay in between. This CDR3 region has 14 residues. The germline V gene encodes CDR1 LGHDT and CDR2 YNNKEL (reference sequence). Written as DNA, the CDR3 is TGTGCCAGCAGCCAAGGCAGGGTCAGGGATACGCAGTATTTT. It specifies CASSQGRVRDTQYF.

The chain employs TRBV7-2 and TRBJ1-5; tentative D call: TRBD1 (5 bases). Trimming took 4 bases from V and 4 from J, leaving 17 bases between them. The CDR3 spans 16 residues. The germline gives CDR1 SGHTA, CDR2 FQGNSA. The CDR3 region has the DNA TGTGCCAGCAGCTCCAGAGTGAGGGGAGGTAATCAGCCCCAGCATTTT. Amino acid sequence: CASSSRVRGGNQPQHF. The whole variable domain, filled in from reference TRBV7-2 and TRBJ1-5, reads GAGVSQSPSNKVTEKGKDVELRCDPISGHTALYWYRQSLGQGLEFLIYFQGNSAPDKSGLPSDRFSAERTGGSVSTLTIQRTQQEDSAVYLCASSSRVRGGNQPQHFGDGTRLSIL.

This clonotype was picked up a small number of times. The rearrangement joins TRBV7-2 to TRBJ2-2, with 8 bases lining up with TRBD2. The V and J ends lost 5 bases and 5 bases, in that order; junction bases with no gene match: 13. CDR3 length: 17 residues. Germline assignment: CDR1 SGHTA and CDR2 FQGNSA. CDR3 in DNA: TGTGCCAGCAGCCCCGTGGGTAGCGGGGCCTGGACCGGGGAGCTGTTTTTT. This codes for CASSPVGSGAWTGELFF.

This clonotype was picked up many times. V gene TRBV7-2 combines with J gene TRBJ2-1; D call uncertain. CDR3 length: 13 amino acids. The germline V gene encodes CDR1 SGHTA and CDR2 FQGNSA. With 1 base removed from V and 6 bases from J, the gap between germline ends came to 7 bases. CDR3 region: CASSLGAPNEQFF. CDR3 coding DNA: TGTGCCAGCAGCTTAGGGGCACCCAATGAGCAGTTCTTC.

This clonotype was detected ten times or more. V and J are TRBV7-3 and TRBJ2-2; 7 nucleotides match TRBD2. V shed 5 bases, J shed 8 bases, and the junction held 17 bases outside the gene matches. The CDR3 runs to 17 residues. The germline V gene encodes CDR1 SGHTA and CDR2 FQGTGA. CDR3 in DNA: TGTGCCAGCAGCCTTCCCTCTAGCGGAGACCGAACGGGGGAGCTGTTTTTT. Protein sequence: CASSLPSSGDRTGELFF.

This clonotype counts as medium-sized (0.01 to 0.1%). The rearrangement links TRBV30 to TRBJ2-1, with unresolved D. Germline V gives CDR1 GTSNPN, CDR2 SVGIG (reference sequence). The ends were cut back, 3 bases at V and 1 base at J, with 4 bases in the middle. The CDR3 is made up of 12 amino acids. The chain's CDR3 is CAWRPSYNEQFF. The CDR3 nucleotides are TGTGCCTGGAGACCTTCCTACAATGAGCAGTTCTTC.

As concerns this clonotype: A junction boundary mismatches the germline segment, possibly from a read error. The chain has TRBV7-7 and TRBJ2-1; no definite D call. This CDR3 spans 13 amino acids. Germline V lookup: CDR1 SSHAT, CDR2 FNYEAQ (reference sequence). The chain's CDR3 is CASSLSTWDEQFF. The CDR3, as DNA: TGTGCTAGCAGTTTATCGACCTGGGATGAGCAGTTCTTC.

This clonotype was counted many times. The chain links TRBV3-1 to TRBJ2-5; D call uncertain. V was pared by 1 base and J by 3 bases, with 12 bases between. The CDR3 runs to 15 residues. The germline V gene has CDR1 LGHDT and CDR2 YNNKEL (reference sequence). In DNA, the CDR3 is TGTGCCAGCAGCCAAGGCCAAGGACGAGAAGAGACCCAGTACTTC. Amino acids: CASSQGQGREETQYF.

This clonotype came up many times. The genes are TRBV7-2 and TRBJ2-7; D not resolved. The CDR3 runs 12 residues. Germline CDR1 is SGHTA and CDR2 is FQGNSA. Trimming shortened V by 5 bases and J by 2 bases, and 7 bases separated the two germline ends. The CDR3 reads CASSLSTYEQYF. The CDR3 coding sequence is TGTGCCAGCAGCCTGTCTACCTACGAGCAGTACTTC.

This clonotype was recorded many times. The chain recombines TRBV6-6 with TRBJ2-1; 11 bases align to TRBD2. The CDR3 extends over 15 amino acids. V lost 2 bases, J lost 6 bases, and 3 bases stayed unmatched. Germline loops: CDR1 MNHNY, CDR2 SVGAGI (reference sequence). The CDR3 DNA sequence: TGTGCCAGCAGTTACCCTAGCGGGAGGAGCAATGAGCAGTTCTTC. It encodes CASSYPSGRSNEQFF.

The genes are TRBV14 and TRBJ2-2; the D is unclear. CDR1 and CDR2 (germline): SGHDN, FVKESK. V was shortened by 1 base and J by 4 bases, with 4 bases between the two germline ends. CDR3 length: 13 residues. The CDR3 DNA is TGTGCCAGCAGCCAAGTAACCACCGGGGAGCTGTTTTTT. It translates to CASSQVTTGELFF.

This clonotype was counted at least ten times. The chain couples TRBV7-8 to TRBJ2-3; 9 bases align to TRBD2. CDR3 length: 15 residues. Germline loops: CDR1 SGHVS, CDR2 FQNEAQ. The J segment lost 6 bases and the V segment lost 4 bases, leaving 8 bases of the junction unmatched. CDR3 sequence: CASSSFSGSRDTQYF. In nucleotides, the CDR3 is TGTGCCAGCAGCTCCTTTAGCGGGAGTCGGGATACGCAGTATTTT.

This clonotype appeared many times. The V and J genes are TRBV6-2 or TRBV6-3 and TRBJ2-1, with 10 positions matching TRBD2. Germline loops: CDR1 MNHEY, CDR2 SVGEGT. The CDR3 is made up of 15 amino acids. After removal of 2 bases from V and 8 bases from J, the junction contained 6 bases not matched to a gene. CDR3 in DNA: TGTGCCAGCAGTTACAAAGCGGGAGGGCCGCATGAGCAGTTCTTC. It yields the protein CASSYKAGGPHEQFF.

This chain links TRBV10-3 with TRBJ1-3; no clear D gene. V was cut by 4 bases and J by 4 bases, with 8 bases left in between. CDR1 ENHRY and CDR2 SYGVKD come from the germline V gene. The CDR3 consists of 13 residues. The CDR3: CAISAGLGNTIYF. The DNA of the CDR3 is TGTGCCATCAGTGCGGGCCTGGGAAACACCATATATTTT.

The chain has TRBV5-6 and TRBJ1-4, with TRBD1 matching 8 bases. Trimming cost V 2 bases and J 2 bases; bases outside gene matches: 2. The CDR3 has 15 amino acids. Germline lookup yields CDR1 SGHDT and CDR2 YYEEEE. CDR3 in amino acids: CASSFRDRTNEKLFF. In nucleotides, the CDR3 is TGTGCCAGCAGCTTCCGGGACAGGACTAATGAAAAACTGTTTTTT.

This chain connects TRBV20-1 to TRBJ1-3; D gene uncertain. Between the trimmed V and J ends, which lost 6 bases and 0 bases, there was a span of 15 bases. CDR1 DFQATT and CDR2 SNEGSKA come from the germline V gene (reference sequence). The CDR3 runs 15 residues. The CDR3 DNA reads TGCAGTGCGCCGGACCTTCTTCGCTCTGGAAACACCATATATTTT. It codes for CSAPDLLRSGNTIYF.